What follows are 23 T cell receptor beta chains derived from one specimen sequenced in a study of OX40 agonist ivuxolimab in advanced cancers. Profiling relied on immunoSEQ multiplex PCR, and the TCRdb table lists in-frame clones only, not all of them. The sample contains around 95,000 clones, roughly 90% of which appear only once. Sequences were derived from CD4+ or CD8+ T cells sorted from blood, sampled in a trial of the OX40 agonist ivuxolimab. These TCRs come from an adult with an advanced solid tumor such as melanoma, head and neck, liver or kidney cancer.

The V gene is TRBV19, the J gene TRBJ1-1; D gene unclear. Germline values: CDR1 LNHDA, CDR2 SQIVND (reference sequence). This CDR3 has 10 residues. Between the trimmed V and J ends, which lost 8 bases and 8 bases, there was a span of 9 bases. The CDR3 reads CASGSREAFF. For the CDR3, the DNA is TGTGCCAGTGGGTCGAGGGAAGCTTTCTTT. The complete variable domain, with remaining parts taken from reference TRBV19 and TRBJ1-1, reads DGGITQSPKYLFRKEGQNVTLSCEQNLNHDAMYWYRQDPGQGLRLIYYSQIVNDFQKGDIAEGYSVSREKKESFPLTVTSAQKNPTAFYLCASGSREAFFGQGTRLTVV.

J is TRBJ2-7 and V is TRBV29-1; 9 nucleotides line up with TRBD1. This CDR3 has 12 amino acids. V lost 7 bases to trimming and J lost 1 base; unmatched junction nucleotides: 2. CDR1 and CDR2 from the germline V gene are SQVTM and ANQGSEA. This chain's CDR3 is CSGGQGSYEQYF. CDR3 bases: TGCAGCGGGGGACAGGGATCCTACGAGCAGTACTTC.

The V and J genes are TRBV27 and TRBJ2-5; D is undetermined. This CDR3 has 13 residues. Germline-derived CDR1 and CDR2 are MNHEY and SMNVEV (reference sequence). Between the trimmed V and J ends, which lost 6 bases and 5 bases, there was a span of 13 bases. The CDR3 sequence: CASRYGPFETQYF. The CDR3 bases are TGTGCCAGCAGATATGGGCCGTTCGAGACCCAGTACTTC.

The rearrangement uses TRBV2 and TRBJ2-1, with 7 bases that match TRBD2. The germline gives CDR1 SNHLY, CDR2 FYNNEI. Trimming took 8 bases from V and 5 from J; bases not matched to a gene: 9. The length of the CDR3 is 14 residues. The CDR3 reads CASSGLWGHNEQFF. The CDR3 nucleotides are TGTGCCAGCTCGGGACTATGGGGCCACAATGAGCAGTTCTTC.

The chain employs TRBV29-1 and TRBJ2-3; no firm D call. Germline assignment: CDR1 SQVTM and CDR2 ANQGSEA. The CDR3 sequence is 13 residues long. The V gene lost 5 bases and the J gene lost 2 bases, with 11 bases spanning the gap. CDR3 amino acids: CSVLRDFTDTQYF. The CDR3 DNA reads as TGCAGCGTTCTAAGAGACTTCACAGATACGCAGTATTTT.

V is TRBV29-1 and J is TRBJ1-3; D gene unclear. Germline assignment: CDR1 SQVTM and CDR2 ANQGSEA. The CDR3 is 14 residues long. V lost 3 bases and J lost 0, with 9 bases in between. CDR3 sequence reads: CSVEDGSSGNTIYF. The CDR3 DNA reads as TGCAGCGTTGAGGACGGAAGCTCTGGAAACACCATATATTTT.

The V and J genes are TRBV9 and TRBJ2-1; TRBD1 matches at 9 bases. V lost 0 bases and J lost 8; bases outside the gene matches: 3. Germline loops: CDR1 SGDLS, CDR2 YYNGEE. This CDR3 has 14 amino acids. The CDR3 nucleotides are TGTGCCAGCAGCGTAGAGACAGGGGGGGATGAGCAGTTCTTC. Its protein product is CASSVETGGDEQFF.

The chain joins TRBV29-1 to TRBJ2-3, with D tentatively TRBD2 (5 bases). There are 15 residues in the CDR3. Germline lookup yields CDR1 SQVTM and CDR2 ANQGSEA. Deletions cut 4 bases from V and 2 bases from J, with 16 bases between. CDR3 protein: CSVVDYQILTDTQYF. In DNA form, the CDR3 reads TGCAGCGTTGTTGACTACCAAATACTCACAGATACGCAGTATTTT.

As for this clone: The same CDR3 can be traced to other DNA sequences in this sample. The CDR3 is CASSETLGTEAFF. Here the CDR3 DNA reads TGTGCCAGCAGTGAAACACTGGGGACTGAAGCTTTCTTT. V and J are TRBV6-1 and TRBJ1-1; no definite D call. The V gene lost 2 bases and the J gene lost 5 bases, with 9 bases spanning the gap. Per the germline V gene, CDR1 is MNHNS and CDR2 is SASEGT. This CDR3 region has 13 residues.

CDR3 region: CASSLVQGFEQYF. The DNA for the CDR3 is TGCGCCAGCAGCTTGGTCCAGGGGTTCGAGCAGTACTTC. This chain connects TRBV5-1 to TRBJ2-7, with a weak D call TRBD1 (6 bases). Germline assignment: CDR1 SGHRS and CDR2 YFSETQ. The V and J ends lost 0 bases and 6 bases respectively, with 10 bases between them. The CDR3 has 13 residues.

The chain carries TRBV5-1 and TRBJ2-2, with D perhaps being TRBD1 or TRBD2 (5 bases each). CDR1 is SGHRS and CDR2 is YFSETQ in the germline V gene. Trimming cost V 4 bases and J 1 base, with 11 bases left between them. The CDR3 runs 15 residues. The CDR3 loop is CASSRDRLNTGELFF. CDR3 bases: TGCGCCAGCAGCAGGGACCGGTTGAACACCGGGGAGCTGTTTTTT.

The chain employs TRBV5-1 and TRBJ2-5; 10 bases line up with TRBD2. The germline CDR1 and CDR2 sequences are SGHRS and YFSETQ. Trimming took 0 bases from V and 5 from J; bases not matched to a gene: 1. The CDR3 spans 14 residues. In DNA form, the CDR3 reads TGCGCCAGCAGCTTGGGACTAGCGGGCGAGACCCAGTACTTC. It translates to CASSLGLAGETQYF.

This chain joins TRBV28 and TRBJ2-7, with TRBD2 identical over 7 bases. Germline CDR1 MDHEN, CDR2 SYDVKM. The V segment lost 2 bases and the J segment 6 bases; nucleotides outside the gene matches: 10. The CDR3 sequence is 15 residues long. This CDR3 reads CASSLPTTLAGEQYF. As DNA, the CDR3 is TGTGCCAGCAGTTTACCTACGACTTTAGCGGGCGAGCAGTACTTC.

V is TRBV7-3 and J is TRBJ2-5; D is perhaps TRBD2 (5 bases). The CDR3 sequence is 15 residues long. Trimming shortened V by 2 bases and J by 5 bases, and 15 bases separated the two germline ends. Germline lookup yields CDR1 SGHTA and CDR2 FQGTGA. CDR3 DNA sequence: TGTGCCAGCAGCTTAGACGTGGCGGGTCGGGAGACCCAGTACTTC. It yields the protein CASSLDVAGRETQYF. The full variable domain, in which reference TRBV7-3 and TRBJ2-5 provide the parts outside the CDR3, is GAGVSQTPSNKVTEKGKYVELRCDPISGHTALYWYRQSLGQGPEFLIYFQGTGAADDSGLPNDRFFAVRPEGSVSTLKIQRTERGDSAVYLCASSLDVAGRETQYFGPGTRLLVL.

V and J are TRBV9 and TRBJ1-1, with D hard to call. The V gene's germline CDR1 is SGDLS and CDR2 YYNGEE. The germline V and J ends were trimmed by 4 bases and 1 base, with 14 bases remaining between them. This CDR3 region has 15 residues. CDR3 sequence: CASSPRGLPNTEAFF. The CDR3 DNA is TGTGCCAGCAGCCCGAGAGGCTTACCGAACACTGAAGCTTTCTTT.

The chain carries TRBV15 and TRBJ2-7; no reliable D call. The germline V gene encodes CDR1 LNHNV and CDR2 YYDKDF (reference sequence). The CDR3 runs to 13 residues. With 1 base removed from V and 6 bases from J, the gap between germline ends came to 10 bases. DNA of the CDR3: TGTGCCACCAGCAGAGCGGGTCCGGGCGAGCAGTACTTC. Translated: CATSRAGPGEQYF.

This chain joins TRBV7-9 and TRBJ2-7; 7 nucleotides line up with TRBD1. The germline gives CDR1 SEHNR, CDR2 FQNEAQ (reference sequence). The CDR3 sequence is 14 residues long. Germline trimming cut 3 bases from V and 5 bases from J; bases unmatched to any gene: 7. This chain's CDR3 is CASSFAQGSNEQYF. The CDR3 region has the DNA TGTGCCAGCAGCTTTGCACAGGGGAGCAACGAGCAGTACTTC.

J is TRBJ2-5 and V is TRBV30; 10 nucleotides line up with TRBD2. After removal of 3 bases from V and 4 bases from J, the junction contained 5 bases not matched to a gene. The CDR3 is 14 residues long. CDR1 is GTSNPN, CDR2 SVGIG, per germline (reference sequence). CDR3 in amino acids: CAWREAGGPETQYF. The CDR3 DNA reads TGTGCCTGGAGGGAAGCGGGAGGGCCAGAGACCCAGTACTTC. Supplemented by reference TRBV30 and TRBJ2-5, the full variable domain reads SQTIHQWPATLVQPVGSPLSLECTVEGTSNPNLYWYRQAAGRGLQLLFYSVGIGQISSEVPQNLSASRPQDRQFILSSKKLLLSDSGFYLCAWREAGGPETQYFGPGTRLLVL.

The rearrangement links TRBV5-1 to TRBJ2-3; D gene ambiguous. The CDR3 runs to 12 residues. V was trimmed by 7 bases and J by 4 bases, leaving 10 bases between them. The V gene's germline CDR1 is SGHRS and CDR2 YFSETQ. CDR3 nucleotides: TGCGCCAGCGTCTCCCCATCAGATACGCAGTATTTT. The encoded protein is CASVSPSDTQYF.

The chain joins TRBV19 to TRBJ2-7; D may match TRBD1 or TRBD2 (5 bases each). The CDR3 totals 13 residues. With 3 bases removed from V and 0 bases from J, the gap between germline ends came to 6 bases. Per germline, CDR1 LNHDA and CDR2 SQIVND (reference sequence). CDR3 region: CASSMGTSYEQYF. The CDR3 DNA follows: TGTGCCAGTAGTATGGGGACCTCCTACGAGCAGTACTTC. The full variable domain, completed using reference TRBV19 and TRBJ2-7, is DGGITQSPKYLFRKEGQNVTLSCEQNLNHDAMYWYRQDPGQGLRLIYYSQIVNDFQKGDIAEGYSVSREKKESFPLTVTSAQKNPTAFYLCASSMGTSYEQYFGPGTRLTVT.

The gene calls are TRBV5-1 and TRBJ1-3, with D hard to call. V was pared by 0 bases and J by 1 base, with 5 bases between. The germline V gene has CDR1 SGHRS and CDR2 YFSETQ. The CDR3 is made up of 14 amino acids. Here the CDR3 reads CASSLGRSGNTIYF. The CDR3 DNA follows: TGCGCCAGCAGCTTGGGTCGGTCTGGAAACACCATATATTTT.

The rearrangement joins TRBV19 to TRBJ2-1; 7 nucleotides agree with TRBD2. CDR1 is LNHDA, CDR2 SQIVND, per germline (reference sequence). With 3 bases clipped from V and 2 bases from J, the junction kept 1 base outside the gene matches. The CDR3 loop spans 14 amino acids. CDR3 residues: CASSIGLAYNEQFF. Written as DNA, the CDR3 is TGTGCCAGTAGTATTGGACTAGCCTACAATGAGCAGTTCTTC.

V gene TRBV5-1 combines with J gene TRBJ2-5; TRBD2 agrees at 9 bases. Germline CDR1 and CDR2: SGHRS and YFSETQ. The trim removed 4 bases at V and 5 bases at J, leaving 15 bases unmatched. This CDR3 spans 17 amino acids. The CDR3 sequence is CASSTSGRGGRGETQYF. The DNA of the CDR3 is TGCGCCAGCAGCACCTCTGGGCGGGGGGGCCGAGGGGAGACCCAGTACTTC.